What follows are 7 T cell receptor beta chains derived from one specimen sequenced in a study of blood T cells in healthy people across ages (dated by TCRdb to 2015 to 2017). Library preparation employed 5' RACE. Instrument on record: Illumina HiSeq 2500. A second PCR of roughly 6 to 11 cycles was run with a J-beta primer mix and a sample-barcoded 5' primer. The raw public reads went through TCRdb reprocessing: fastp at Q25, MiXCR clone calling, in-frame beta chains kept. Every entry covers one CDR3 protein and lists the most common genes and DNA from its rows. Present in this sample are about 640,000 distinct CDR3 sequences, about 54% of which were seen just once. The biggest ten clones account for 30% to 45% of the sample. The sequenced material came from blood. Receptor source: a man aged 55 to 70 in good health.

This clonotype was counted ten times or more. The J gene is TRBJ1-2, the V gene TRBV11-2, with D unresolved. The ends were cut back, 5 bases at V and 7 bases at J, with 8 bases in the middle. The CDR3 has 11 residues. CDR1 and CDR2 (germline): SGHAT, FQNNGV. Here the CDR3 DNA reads TGTGCCAGCAGCATGGGAGGTGGCTACACCTTC. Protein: CASSMGGGYTF.

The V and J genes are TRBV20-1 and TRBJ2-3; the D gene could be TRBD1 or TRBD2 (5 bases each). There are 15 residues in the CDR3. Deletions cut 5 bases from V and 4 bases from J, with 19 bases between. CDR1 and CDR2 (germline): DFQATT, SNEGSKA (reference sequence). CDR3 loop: CSAPPGSMGPDTQYF. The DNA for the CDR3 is TGCAGTGCTCCCCCGGGTTCCATGGGACCAGATACGCAGTATTTT.

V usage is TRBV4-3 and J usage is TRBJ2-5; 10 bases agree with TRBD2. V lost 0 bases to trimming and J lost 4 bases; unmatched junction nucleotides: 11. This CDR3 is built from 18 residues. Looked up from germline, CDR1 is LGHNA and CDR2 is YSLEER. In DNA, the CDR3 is TGCGCCAGCAGCCAAGATCCTCATCGGACTAGCGGACTAGAGACCCAGTACTTC. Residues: CASSQDPHRTSGLETQYF.

Written as DNA, the CDR3 is TGTGCCAGCAGTGAAAGGGACAGAACAGATACGCAGTATTTT. It yields the protein CASSERDRTDTQYF. This chain links TRBV2 with TRBJ2-3; the match to TRBD1 covers 7 bases. The CDR3 runs 14 residues. J was trimmed by 3 bases and V by 2 bases; bases with no gene match: 2. The V gene's germline CDR1 is SNHLY and CDR2 FYNNEI.

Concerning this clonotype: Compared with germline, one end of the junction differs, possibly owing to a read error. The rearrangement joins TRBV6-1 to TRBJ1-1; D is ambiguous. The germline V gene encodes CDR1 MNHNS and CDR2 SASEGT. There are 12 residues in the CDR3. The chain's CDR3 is CTSGRQNTEAFF. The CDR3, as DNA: TGTACCAGCGGCAGGCAGAACACTGAAGCTTTCTTT.

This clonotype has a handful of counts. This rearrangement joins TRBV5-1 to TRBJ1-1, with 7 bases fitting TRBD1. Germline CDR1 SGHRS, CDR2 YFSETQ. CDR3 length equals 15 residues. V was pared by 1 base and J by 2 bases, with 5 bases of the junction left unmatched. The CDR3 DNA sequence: TGCGCCAGCAGCTTGACAGGGGATAGAAACACTGAAGCTTTCTTT. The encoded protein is CASSLTGDRNTEAFF.

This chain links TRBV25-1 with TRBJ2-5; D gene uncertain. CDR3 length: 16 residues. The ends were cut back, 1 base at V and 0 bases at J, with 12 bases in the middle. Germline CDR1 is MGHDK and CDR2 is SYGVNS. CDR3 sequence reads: CASSEWAGRYQETQYF. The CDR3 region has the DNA TGTGCCAGCAGTGAATGGGCAGGCAGGTACCAAGAGACCCAGTACTTC.